This TCR beta chain was sequenced in a study of human T cells and chemical hapten exposure. Trimming at V came to 4 bases and at J to 3 bases, leaving 10 bases not matched to a gene. The length of the CDR3 is 16 residues. In germline, CDR1 is SGHAT, CDR2 FQNNGV. Only a few counts were recorded for this clonotype. Time point here: patch test 1, 2 weeks after DPC sensitization. The treatment here: therapeutic diphenylcyclopropenone sensitization with weekly scalp DPC. In the original workflow: A typical sample had 100,000 or so TCRs, with roughly 23,224 to 690,600 overall. One entry per CDR3 protein results from TCRdb running MiXCR on the RACE reads. TCRdb assigned the V and J calls; the authors' analysis was not used. The top ten clones hold around 0.99% of a sample with more than 100,000 distinct CDR3 sequences, roughly an eighth of them seen once.

This TCR came from a man aged 18 to 29 with alopecia areata. Some clones in this sample may be carry-over from other donors' samples. The sample in question was whole blood, obtained in connection with sensitization to the hapten diphenylcyclopropenone (DPC). The chain is built from TRBV11-2 and TRBJ2-7; the match to TRBD1 covers 9 bases. The CDR3 reads CASSWGTGGPLYEQYF. The DNA for the CDR3 is TGTGCCAGCAGCTGGGGAACAGGGGGCCCCCTCTACGAGCAGTACTTC.